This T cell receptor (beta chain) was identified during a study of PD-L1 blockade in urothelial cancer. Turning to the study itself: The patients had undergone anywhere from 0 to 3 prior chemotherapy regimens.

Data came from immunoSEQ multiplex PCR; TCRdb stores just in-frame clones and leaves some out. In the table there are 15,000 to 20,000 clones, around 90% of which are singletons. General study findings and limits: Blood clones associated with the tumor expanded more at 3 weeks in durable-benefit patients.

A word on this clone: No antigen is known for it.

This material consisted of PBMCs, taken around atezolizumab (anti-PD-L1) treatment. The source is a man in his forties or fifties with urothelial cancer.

The CDR3 loop is CASSFWGGAEAFF. CDR3 DNA: TGTGCCAGCAGTTTTTGGGGGGGGGCTGAAGCTTTCTTT. The chain carries TRBV27 and TRBJ1-1; the D gene is possibly TRBD1 (5 bases). Germline CDR1 reads MNHEY; CDR2 reads SMNVEV (reference sequence). Trimming left V 3 bases short and J 6 bases short, with 11 bases between. This CDR3 contains 13 residues.